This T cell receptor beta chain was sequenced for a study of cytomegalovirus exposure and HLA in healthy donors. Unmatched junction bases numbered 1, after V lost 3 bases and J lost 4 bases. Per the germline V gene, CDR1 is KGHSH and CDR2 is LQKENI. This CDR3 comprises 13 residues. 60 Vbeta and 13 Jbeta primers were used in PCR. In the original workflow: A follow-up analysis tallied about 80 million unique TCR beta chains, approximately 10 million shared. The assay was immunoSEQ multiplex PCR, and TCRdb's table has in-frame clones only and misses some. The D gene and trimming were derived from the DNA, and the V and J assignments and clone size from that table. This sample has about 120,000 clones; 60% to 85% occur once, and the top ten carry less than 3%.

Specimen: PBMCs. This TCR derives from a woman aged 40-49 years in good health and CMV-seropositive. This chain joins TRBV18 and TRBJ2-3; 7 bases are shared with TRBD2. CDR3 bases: TGTGCCAGCTCACCTGCGGGGGCAGATACGCAGTATTTT. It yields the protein CASSPAGADTQYF.